Given below is one TCR beta chain in context. Preparation of the TCRbeta library involved a method that used unique molecular identifiers. Via MiXCR, TCRdb re-called the PCR reads, giving one row per CDR3 protein. The sample shows hundreds of thousands of distinct CDR3 sequences, around 10% of them seen only once. This sample stems from a study of T-cell reconstitution after alpha-beta-depleted transplantation in children. Deletions cut 6 bases from V and 1 base from J, with 8 bases between. The CDR3 has 13 amino acids. The sequences come from PBMCs from the stem cell graft donor, collected from the stem cell graft. The TCR was taken from a human donor who donated a stem cell graft to a child with acute lymphoblastic leukemia. The rearrangement links TRBV12-3 or TRBV12-4 to TRBJ2-3; possible D gene TRBD1, 5 bases. This CDR3 reads CASSGQRTDTQYF. CDR3 bases: TGTGCCAGCAGCGGACAACGCACAGATACGCAGTATTTT.